This TCR beta chain was captured in a study of blood T cell repertoires in COVID-19. Across the whole study: Acute and convalescent COVID-19 samples came from the United States, Italy and Spain.

In the original workflow: Amplification of reference gene primers was used by the study to estimate nucleated cell counts. The method was immunoSEQ multiplex PCR; TCRdb's version includes in-frame clones alone and lacks a portion of them. V, J and clone size were drawn from that table, and D and trimming were deduced from the DNA. The sample holds a few hundred thousand clones, just under 90% seen once. From germline, CDR1 is MDHEN and CDR2 SYDVKM. This CDR3 contains 15 residues. With 3 bases removed from V and 1 base from J, the gap between germline ends came to 12 bases. Recruitment covered about two dozen US areas and drew participants whose ages spanned about 18 to 90 years.

The gene calls are TRBV28 and TRBJ1-1; D may be TRBD1 (6 bases). This clonotype originated in a woman in her forties or fifties who had recovered from COVID-19. Sequenced sample: PBMCs or T cells enriched from blood (not recorded which). CDR3 residues: CASSLGGAGNTEAFF. Written as DNA, the CDR3 is TGTGCCAGCAGTTTGGGGGGGGCGGGGAACACTGAAGCTTTCTTT.